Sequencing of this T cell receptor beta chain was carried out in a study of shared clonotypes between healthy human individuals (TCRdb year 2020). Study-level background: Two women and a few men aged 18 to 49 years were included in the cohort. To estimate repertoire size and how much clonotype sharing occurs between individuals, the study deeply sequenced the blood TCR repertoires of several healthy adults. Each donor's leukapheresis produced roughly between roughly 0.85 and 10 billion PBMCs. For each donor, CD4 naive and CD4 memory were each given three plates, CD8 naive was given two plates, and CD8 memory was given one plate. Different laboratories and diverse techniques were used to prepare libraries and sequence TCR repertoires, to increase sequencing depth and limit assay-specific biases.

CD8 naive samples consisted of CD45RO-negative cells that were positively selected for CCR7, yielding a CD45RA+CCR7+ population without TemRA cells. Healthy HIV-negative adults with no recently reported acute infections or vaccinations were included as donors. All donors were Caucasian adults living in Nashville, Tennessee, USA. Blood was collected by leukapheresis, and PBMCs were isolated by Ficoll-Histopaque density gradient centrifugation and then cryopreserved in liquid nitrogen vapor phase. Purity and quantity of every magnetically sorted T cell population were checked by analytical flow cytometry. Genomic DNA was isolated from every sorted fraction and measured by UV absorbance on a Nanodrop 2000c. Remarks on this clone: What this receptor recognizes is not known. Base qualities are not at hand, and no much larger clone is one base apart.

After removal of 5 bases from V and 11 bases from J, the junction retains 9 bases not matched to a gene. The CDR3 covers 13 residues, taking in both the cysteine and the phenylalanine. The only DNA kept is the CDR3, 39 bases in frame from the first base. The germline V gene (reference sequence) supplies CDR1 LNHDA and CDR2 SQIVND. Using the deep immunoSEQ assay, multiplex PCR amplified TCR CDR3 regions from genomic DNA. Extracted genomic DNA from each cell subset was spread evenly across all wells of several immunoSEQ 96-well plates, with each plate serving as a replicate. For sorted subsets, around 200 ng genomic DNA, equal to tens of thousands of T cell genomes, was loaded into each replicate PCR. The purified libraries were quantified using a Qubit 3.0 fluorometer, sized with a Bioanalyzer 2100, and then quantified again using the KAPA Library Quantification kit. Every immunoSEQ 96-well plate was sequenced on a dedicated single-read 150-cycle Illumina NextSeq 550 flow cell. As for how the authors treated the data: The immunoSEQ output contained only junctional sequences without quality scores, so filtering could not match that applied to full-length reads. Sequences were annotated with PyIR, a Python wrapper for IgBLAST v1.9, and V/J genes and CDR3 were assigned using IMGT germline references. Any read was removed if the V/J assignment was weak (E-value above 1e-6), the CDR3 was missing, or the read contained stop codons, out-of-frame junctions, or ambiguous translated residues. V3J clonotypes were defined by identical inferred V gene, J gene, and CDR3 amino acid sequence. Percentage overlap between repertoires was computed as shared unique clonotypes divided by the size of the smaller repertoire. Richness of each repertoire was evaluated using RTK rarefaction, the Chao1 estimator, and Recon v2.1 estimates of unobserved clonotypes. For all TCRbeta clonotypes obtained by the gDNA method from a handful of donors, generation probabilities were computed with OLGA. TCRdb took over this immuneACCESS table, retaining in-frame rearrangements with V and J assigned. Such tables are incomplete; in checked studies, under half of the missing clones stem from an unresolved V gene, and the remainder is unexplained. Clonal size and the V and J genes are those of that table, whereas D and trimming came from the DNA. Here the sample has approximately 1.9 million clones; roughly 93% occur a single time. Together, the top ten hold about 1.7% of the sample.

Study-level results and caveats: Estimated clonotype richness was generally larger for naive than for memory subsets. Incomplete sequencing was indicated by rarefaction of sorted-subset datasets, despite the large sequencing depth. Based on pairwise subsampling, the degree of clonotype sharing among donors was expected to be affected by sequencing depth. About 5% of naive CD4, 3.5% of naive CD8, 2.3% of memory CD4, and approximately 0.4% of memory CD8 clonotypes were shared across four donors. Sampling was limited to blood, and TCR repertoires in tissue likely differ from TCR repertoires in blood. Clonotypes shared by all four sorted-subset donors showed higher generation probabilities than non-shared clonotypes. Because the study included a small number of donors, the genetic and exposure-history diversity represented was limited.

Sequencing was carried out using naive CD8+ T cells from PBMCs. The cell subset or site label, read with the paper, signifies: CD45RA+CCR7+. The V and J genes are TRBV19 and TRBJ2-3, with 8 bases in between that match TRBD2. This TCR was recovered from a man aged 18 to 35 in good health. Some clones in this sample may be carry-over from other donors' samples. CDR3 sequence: CASSPGLAGGQYF. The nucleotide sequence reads TGTGCCAGTAGTCCGGGACTTGCGGGGGGGCAGTATTTT.